This TCR beta chain derives from a study of cytomegalovirus exposure and HLA in healthy donors. General study findings and limits: Relative to the roughly 690-donor mean, N-insertions were reportedly fewer in an Asian-associated ancestry cluster in a later analysis. Sequencing had likely introduced a cluster of highly shared sequence variants as an artifact. Most sequenced TCRs were rare (though some public TCRs occurred in many donors). Excluded were some V segments that proved indistinguishable, including TRBV6-2 and TRBV6-3.

The PCR made use of 60 Vbeta and 13 Jbeta primers. TCRdb keeps only in-frame clones here, not all; method: immunoSEQ multiplex PCR. The specimen's table records around 63,000 clones. The CDR3 covers 14 residues. Trimming cost V 5 bases and J 5 bases; bases outside gene matches: 5. Per germline, CDR1 GTSNPN and CDR2 SVGIG (reference sequence). Comments on this clone: Its antigen is unknown.

The clonotype originates from a woman younger than 45 in good health and CMV-seronegative. The chain carries TRBV30 and TRBJ2-5, with 13 bases that match TRBD2. Sequenced: PBMCs. The CDR3 region is CAWGGTSGAETQYF. The CDR3 DNA follows: TGTGCCTGGGGCGGGACTAGCGGGGCGGAGACCCAGTACTTC.